This entry concerns a single T cell receptor beta chain. The germline V and J ends were trimmed by 6 bases and 4 bases, with 18 bases remaining between them. The CDR3 covers 16 residues. Germline CDR1 and CDR2: MDHEN and SYDVKM. The method was immunoSEQ multiplex PCR; TCRdb's version includes in-frame clones alone and lacks a portion of them. The sample has 50,000 to 70,000 clones; 80% to 90% are singletons. These data are taken from a study of OX40 agonist ivuxolimab in advanced cancers. The source of this sequence is an adult with an advanced solid tumor such as melanoma, head and neck, liver or kidney cancer. This sequence joins TRBV28 and TRBJ2-2, with a tentative D call TRBD2 (5 bases). Source: CD4+ or CD8+ T cells sorted from blood, taken in a trial of the OX40 agonist ivuxolimab. The CDR3 sequence is CASSLRPGVTTGELFF. The CDR3 DNA reads TGTGCCAGCAGCCTCCGGCCCGGGGTGACCACCGGGGAGCTGTTTTTT.